The 17 T cell receptor beta chains presented below share a single source sample, sequenced in a study of post-analysis software for immune sequencing data. Antigen specificity for these receptors is unknown. Findings of the study overall: Among 5 or 6 TRBV segments more frequent in patients than controls were TRBV5-6, TRBV5-1 and TRBV20-1.

Unique molecular identifiers were built into the TCR beta cDNA libraries. TCRdb re-called the PCR reads with MiXCR, one entry per CDR3 protein. The sample contains hundreds of thousands of distinct CDR3 sequences, roughly 40% of which appear only once. The sequencing sample was made of blood. The receptor set was obtained from a girl aged 2 to 9 with multiple sclerosis.

CDR3 sequence (DNA): TGTGCCAGCAGCCCGAGAACGGGTGAGCAGTTCTTC. Translating it yields CASSPRTGEQFF. The chain combines TRBV7-2 with TRBJ2-1, with unresolved D. V was trimmed by 5 bases and J by 9 bases, leaving 11 bases between them. CDR1 SGHTA and CDR2 FQGNSA come from the germline V gene. The CDR3 runs 12 residues.

V and J are TRBV10-2 and TRBJ1-1; D uncertain. The CDR3 covers 14 residues. Germline V lookup: CDR1 WSHSY, CDR2 SAAADI. Between the trimmed V and J ends, which lost 2 bases and 1 base, there was a span of 8 bases. Here the CDR3 reads CASSEVAENTEAFF. Here the CDR3 DNA reads TGCGCCAGCAGTGAGGTAGCGGAGAACACTGAAGCTTTCTTT.

The V call is TRBV12-3 or TRBV12-4, the J call TRBJ2-5; D possibly corresponds to TRBD2 (5 bases). The V end lost 3 bases, the J end lost 4 bases, and 12 bases lay between the germline ends. The CDR3 is made up of 14 amino acids. For the CDR3, the DNA is TGTGCCAGCAGTTTGTCCGTCCGGGGAGAGACCCAGTACTTC. Translated, it gives CASSLSVRGETQYF.

Concerning this clonotype itself: This sequence may be a read error, since a much larger clone differs from it by one base. This chain connects TRBV5-1 to TRBJ2-5; tentative D call: TRBD1 (5 bases). The tail of the sequence fits TRBJ2-7 better, so the J call may be wrong. The germline V gene has CDR1 SGHRS and CDR2 YFSETQ. The CDR3 is 13 amino acids. The CDR3 nucleotides are TGCGCCAGCAGCTTAGACAGATGCTACGAGCAGTACTTC. Translating it yields CASSLDRCYEQYF.

This chain joins TRBV18 and TRBJ1-2; the D is unclear. The V gene lost 6 bases and the J gene lost 2 bases, with 13 bases spanning the gap. Per the germline V gene, CDR1 is KGHSH and CDR2 is LQKENI. The CDR3 has 14 amino acids. CDR3 in amino acids: CASSPSAGNYGYTF. As DNA, the CDR3 is TGTGCCAGCTCGCCCTCCGCGGGGAACTATGGCTACACCTTC.

Worth noting for this clonotype: A much larger clone is a single base away; this may be a read error. J is TRBJ2-4 and V is TRBV7-2, with 7 nucleotides matching TRBD1. The CDR3 extends over 15 amino acids. Per the germline V gene, CDR1 is SGHTA and CDR2 is FQGNSA. The CDR3: CAGRPTGAAKNIQYF. DNA of the CDR3: TGTGCCGGCAGGCCAACAGGGGCAGCCAAAAACATTCAGTACTTC.

This clonotype was detected only a few times. This chain joins TRBV9 and TRBJ2-7; maybe TRBD1 (5 bases). The CDR3 has 15 residues. The germline gives CDR1 SGDLS, CDR2 YYNGEE. Trimming cost V 2 bases and J 0 bases, with 12 bases left between them. CDR3 region: CASSVERGFSYEQYF. CDR3 DNA: TGTGCCAGCAGCGTTGAAAGGGGATTCTCCTACGAGCAGTACTTC.

This clonotype was found a few times. The gene calls are TRBV9 and TRBJ2-5; 10 bases map to TRBD2. The J call may be wrong; the DNA end is better matched by TRBJ2-7. The germline CDR1 and CDR2 sequences are SGDLS and YYNGEE. The CDR3 consists of 15 residues. The CDR3 nucleotides are TGTGCCAGCAGCGCCTTTCCTAGCGGGAGTTACGAGCAGTACTTC. Its protein is CASSAFPSGSYEQYF.

This clonotype showed up many times. J is TRBJ2-1 and V is TRBV29-1, with D uncertain. Germline V gene data show CDR1 as SQVTM and CDR2 as ANQGSEA. The CDR3 has 11 amino acids. Trimming cost V 0 bases and J 4 bases, with 1 base left between them. DNA of the CDR3: TGCAGCGTTGAAGATTACAATGAGCAGTTCTTC. It specifies CSVEDYNEQFF.

J is TRBJ2-5 and V is TRBV10-2; 9 nucleotides line up with TRBD2. The length of the CDR3 is 16 residues. Per germline, CDR1 WSHSY and CDR2 SAAADI. J was trimmed by 3 bases and V by 3 bases; bases with no gene match: 8. This CDR3 is CASSEFILAGEETQYF. The CDR3 DNA reads TGCGCCAGCAGTGAATTCATATTAGCGGGGGAAGAGACCCAGTACTTC.

This clonotype was detected only a few times. The V and J genes are TRBV20-1 and TRBJ2-6; tentative D call: TRBD2 (6 bases). V was clipped by 6 bases and J by 0 bases, with 18 bases between them. The germline V gene encodes CDR1 DFQATT and CDR2 SNEGSKA (reference sequence). This CDR3 contains 17 residues. CDR3 DNA sequence: TGCAGTGCCAGACGCAGGGAGGCGTACTCTGGGGCCAACGTCCTGACTTTC. Translation: CSARRREAYSGANVLTF.

The table lists this clonotype with a few counts. The rearrangement joins TRBV12-5 to TRBJ2-4; D ambiguous. Germline V gene lookup returns CDR1 LGHNT and CDR2 FRNRAP. The V and J ends lost 9 bases and 4 bases respectively, with 10 bases between them. The CDR3 totals 12 residues. The CDR3 spells CASGRQKNIQYF. DNA for the CDR3: TGTGCTAGCGGCCGCCAGAAAAACATTCAGTACTTC.

This clonotype was counted a few times. This chain connects TRBV11-2 to TRBJ2-7; 8 positions agree with TRBD2. Germline V gives CDR1 SGHAT, CDR2 FQNNGV. The CDR3 is 12 residues long. For the CDR3, the DNA is TGTGTCACAAGACGGGGGGGCATCGAGCAGTACTTC. Its protein product is CVTRRGGIEQYF.

About this clonotype itself: Germline and junction disagree at one end, which may indicate a read error. The chain is built from TRBV28 and TRBJ2-6; D might be TRBD1 or TRBD2, each matching 5 bases. The CDR3 extends over 16 amino acids. Germline CDR1 MDHEN, CDR2 SYDVKM. Here the CDR3 reads CASSLVGLSGADVLTF. The CDR3 nucleotides are TGTGCCAGCAGTTTGGTTGGACTCTCTGGGGCCGACGTCCTGACTTTC.

The V gene is TRBV12-3 or TRBV12-4, the J gene TRBJ1-1; D possibly corresponds to TRBD1 (6 bases). This CDR3 is 16 amino acids long. V lost 0 bases, J lost 5 bases, and 16 bases lay in between. The CDR3 DNA follows: TGTGCCAGCAGTTTAGCGCCAGGGACAACGAGGACTGAAGCTTTCTTT. Amino acid sequence: CASSLAPGTTRTEAFF.

A few counts support this clonotype. This chain connects TRBV12-3 or TRBV12-4 to TRBJ1-6; D is perhaps TRBD1 (5 bases). There are 15 residues in the CDR3. The germline V and J ends were trimmed by 1 base and 7 bases, with 11 bases remaining between them. The chain's CDR3 is CASSLGAQVNSPLHF. Written as DNA, the CDR3 is TGTGCCAGCAGTTTAGGCGCACAGGTGAATTCACCCCTCCACTTT.

This clonotype came up a few times. This chain uses TRBV28 with TRBJ2-7, with 7 bases aligning to TRBD1. With V trimmed by 5 bases and J by 5 bases, 12 bases remained unmatched. Germline CDR1 MDHEN, CDR2 SYDVKM. The CDR3 runs to 15 residues. As DNA, the CDR3 is TGTGCCAGCAGTCCGTCGACAGGGATCGAACACGAGCAGTACTTC. This sequence encodes CASSPSTGIEHEQYF.